The sequence of this TCR beta chain was determined in a study of shared clonotypes between healthy human individuals. At the level of the study: Three men and two women, aged 18 to 49, were donors.

As concerns this clone: Its specificity is unknown.

Regarding the study as a whole: Only blood was sampled, and tissue TCR repertoires likely differ from blood ones. Shared clonotypes: roughly 5% naive CD4, approximately 3.4% naive CD8, about 2.2% memory CD4, more than 0.3% memory CD8.

The authors split each subset's genomic DNA evenly across several immunoSEQ plates. The assay was immunoSEQ multiplex PCR, and TCRdb's table has in-frame clones only and misses some. The table has approximately 740,000 clones, about 74% seen once. J was trimmed by 7 bases and V by 0 bases; bases with no gene match: 9. Germline CDR1 and CDR2: SGHRS and YFSETQ. The length of the CDR3 is 16 residues. The V and J genes are TRBV5-1 and TRBJ1-4; 7 bases align to TRBD1. The sample was memory CD4+ T cells sorted from blood. Subset meaning: CD45RA-negative fraction. This receptor was obtained from a woman younger than 45 in good health. DNA of the CDR3: TGCGCCAGCAGCTTGGGAACAGGGGCGGGGGGTGAAAAACTGTTTTTT. It is translated as CASSLGTGAGGEKLFF. The full variable domain, completed using reference TRBV5-1 and TRBJ1-4, is KAGVTQTPRYLIKTRGQQVTLSCSPISGHRSVSWYQQTPGQGLQFLFEYFSETQRNKGNFPGRFSGRQFSNSRSEMNVSTLELGDSALYLCASSLGTGAGGEKLFFGSGTQLSVL.